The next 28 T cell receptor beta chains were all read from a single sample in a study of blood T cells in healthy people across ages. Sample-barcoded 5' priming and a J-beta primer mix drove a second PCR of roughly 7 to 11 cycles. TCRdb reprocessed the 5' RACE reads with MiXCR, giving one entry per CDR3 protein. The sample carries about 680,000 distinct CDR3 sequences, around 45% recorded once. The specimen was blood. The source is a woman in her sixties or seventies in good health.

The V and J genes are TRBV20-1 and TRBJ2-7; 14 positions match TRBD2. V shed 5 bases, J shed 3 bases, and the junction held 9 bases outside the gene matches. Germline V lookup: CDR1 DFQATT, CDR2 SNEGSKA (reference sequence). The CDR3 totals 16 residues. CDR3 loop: CSAGTSGGGTRYEQYF. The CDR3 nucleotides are TGCAGTGCTGGGACTAGCGGGGGCGGAACGCGCTACGAGCAGTACTTC.

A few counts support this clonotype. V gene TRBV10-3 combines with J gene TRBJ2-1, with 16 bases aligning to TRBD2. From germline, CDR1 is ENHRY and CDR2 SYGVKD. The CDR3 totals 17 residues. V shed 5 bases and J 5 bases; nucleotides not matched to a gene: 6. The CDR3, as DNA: TGTGCCATCAGTAGCCTCGGGACTAGCGGGAGGGACAATGAGCAGTTCTTC. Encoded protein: CAISSLGTSGRDNEQFF.

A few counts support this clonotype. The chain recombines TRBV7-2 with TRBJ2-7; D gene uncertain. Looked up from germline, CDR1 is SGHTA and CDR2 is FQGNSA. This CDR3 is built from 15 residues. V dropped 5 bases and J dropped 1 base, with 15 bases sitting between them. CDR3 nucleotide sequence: TGTGCCAGCAGCCCCGAGCCAACCTATTCCTACGAGCAGTACTTC. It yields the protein CASSPEPTYSYEQYF. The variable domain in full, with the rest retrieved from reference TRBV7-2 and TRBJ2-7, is GAGVSQSPSNKVTEKGKDVELRCDPISGHTALYWYRQSLGQGLEFLIYFQGNSAPDKSGLPSDRFSAERTGGSVSTLTIQRTQQEDSAVYLCASSPEPTYSYEQYFGPGTRLTVT.

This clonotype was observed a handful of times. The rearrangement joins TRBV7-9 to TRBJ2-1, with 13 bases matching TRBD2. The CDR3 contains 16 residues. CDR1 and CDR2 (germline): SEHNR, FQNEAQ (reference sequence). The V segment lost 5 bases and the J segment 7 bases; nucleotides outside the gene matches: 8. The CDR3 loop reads CASSPGLAGTGNEQFF. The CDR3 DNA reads TGTGCCAGCAGCCCGGGACTAGCGGGGACAGGGAATGAGCAGTTCTTC. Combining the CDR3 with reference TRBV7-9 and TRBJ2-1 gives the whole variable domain DTGVSQNPRHKITKRGQNVTFRCDPISEHNRLYWYRQTLGQGPEFLTYFQNEAQLEKSRLLSDRFSAERPKGSFSTLEIQRTEQGDSAMYLCASSPGLAGTGNEQFFGPGTRLTVL.

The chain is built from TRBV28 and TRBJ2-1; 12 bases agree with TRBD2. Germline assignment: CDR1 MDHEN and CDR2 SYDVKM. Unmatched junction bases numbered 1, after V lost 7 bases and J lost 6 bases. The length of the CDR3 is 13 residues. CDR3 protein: CASTSGRGNEQFF. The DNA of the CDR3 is TGTGCCAGCACTAGCGGGAGGGGCAATGAGCAGTTCTTC.

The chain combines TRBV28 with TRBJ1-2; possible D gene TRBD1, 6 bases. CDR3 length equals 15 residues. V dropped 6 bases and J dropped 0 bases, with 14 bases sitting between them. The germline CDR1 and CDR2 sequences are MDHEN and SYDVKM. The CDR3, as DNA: TGTGCCAGCAGCCTCGACAGGACTCCTAACTATGGCTACACCTTC. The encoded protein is CASSLDRTPNYGYTF.

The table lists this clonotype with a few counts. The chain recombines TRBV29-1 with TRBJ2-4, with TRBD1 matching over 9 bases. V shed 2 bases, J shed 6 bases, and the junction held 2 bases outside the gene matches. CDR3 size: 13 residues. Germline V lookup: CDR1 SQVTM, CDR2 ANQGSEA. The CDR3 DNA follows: TGCAGCGTTGAAATGGACAGGGGAAACATTCAGTACTTC. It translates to CSVEMDRGNIQYF.

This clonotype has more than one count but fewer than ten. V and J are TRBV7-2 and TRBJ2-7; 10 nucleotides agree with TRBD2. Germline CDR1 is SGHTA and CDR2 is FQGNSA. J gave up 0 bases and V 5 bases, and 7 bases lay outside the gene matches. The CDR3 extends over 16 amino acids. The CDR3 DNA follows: TGTGCCAGCAGCGGCCTAGCGGGAGAACTCTCCTACGAGCAGTACTTC. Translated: CASSGLAGELSYEQYF.

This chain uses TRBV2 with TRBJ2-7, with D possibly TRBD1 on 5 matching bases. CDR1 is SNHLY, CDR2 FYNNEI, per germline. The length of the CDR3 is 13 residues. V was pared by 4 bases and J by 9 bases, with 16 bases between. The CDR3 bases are TGTGCCAGCAGTGTCCAGGGCCGGCAAGGGCAGTACTTC. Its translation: CASSVQGRQGQYF.

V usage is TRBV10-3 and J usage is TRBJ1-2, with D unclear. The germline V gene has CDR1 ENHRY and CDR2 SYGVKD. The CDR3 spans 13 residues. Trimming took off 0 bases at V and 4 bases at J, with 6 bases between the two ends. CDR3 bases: TGTGCCATCAGTGAGTCTGGCAGCTATGGCTACACCTTC. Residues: CAISESGSYGYTF.

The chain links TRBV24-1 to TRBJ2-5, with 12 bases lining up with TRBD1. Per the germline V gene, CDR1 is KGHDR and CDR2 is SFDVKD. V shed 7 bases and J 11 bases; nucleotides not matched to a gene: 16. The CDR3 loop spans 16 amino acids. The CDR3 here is CATSDNTGTGGREQYF. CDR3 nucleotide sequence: TGTGCCACCAGCGACAACACCGGGACAGGGGGCAGGGAGCAGTACTTC.

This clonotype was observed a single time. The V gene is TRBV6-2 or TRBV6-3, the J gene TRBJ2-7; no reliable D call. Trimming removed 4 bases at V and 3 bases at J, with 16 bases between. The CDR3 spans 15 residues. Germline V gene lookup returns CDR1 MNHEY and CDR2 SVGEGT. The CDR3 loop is CASSWAPRAGYEQYF. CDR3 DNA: TGTGCCAGCAGTTGGGCCCCAAGGGCCGGCTACGAGCAGTACTTC.

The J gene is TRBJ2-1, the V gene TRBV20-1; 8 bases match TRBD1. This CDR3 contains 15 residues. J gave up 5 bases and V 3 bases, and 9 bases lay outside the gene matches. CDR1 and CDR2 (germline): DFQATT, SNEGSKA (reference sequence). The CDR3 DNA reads TGCAGTGCTAGTAGGGCCAGGGGGCGCGACAATGAGCAGTTCTTC. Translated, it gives CSASRARGRDNEQFF.

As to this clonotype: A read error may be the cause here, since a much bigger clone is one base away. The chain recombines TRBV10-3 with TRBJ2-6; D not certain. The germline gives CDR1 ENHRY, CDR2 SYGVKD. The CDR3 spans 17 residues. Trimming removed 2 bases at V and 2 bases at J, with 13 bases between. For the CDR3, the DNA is TGTGCCATCAGTGAGAGAGGCCCCCGCGCTGGGGCCAACGTCCTGACTTTC. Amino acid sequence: CAISERGPRAGANVLTF.

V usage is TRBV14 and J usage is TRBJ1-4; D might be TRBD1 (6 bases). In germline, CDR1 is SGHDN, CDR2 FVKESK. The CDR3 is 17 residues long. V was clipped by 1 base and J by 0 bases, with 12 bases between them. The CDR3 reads CASSQVAGHATNEKLFF. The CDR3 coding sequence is TGTGCCAGCAGCCAAGTAGCGGGACACGCAACTAATGAAAAACTGTTTTTT.

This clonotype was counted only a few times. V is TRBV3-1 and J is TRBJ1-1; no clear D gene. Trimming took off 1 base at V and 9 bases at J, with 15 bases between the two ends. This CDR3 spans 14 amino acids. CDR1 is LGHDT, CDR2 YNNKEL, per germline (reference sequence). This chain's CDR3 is CASSQVKGGSQAFF. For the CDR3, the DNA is TGTGCCAGCAGCCAAGTTAAAGGCGGTAGCCAAGCTTTCTTT.

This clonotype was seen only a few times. The chain's CDR3 is CASGSQTGLAETQYF. In nucleotides, the CDR3 is TGCGCCAGCGGCAGCCAGACAGGGTTAGCAGAGACCCAGTACTTC. This rearrangement joins TRBV5-1 to TRBJ2-5, with 7 bases that match TRBD1. J gave up 4 bases and V 7 bases, and 13 bases lay outside the gene matches. The CDR3 totals 15 residues. The V gene's germline CDR1 is SGHRS and CDR2 YFSETQ.

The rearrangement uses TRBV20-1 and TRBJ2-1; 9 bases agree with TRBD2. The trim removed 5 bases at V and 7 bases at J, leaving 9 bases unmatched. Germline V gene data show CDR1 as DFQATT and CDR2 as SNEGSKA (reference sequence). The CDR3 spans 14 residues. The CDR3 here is CSASGLARENEQFF. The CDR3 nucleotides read TGCAGTGCTTCAGGACTAGCGAGGGAGAATGAGCAGTTCTTC.

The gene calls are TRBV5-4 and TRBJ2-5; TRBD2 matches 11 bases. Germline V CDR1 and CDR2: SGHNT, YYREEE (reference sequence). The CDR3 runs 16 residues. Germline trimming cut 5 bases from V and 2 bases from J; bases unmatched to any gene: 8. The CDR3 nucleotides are TGTGCCAGCAGTACAGCTAGCGGGAGGTCTCAAGAGACCCAGTACTTC. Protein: CASSTASGRSQETQYF. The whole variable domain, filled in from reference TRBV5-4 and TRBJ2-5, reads ETGVTQSPTHLIKTRGQQVTLRCSSQSGHNTVSWYQQALGQGPQFIFQYYREEENGRGNFPPRFSGLQFPNYSSELNVNALELDDSALYLCASSTASGRSQETQYFGPGTRLLVL.

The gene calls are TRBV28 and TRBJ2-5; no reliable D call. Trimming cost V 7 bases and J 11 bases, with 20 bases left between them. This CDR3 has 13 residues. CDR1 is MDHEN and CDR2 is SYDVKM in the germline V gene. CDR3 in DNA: TGTGCCAGCATGCGTAGATCCTACAATGAGCAGTACTTC. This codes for CASMRRSYNEQYF.

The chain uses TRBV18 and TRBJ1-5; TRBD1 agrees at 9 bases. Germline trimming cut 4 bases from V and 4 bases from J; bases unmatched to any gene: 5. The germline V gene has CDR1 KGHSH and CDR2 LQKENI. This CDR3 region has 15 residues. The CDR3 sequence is CASSQTGTGNQPQHF. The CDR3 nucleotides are TGTGCCAGCTCACAGACCGGGACAGGGAATCAGCCCCAGCATTTT.

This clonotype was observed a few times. The CDR3 reads CASSLGDGDGYTF. The CDR3 region has the DNA TGTGCCAGCAGCTTAGGGGACGGGGATGGCTACACCTTC. This chain joins TRBV7-9 and TRBJ1-2; a possible D gene is TRBD1 (5 bases). Germline V lookup: CDR1 SEHNR, CDR2 FQNEAQ (reference sequence). Trimming removed 1 base at V and 6 bases at J, with 9 bases between. The CDR3 is 13 amino acids.

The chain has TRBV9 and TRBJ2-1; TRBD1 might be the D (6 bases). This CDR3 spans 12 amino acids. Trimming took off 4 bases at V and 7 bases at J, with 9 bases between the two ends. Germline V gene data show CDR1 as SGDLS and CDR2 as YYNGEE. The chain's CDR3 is CASSYRVNEQFF. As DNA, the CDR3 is TGTGCCAGCAGCTACAGGGTTAATGAGCAGTTCTTC.

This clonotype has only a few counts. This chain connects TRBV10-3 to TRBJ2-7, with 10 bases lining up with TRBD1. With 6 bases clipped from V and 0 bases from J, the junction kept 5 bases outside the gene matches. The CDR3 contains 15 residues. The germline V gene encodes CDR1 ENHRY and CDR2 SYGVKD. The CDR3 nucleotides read TGTGCCATCAGGGGTGGACAGGGGGGCTCCTACGAGCAGTACTTC. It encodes CAIRGGQGGSYEQYF.

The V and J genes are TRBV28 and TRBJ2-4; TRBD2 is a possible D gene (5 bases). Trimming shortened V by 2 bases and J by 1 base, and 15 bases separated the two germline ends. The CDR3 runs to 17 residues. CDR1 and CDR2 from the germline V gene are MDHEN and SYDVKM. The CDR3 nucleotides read TGTGCCAGCAGTTTAAGCTCCCGGGAATGGGCCAAAAACATTCAGTACTTC. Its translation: CASSLSSREWAKNIQYF.

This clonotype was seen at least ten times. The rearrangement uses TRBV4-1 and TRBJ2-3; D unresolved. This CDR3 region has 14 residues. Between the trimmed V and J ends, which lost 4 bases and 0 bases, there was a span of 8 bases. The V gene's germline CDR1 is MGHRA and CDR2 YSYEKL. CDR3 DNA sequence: TGCGCCAGCAGCCCAAAAACTAGCACAGATACGCAGTATTTT. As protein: CASSPKTSTDTQYF.

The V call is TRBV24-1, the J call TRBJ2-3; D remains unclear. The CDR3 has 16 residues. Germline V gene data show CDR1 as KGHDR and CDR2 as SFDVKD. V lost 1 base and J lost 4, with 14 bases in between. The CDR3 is CATSDFLGPVPDTQYF. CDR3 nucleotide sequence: TGTGCCACCAGTGATTTCCTAGGGCCTGTCCCAGATACGCAGTATTTT.

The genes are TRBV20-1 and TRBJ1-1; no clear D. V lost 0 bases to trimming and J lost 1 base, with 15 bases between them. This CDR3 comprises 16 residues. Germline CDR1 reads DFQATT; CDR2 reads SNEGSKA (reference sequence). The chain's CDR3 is CSARDRSKGSNTEAFF. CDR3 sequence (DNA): TGCAGTGCTAGAGATCGGAGCAAAGGGTCGAACACTGAAGCTTTCTTT.